The clone carrying this T cell receptor (beta chain) was observed once. The data originate from a study of cytomegalovirus exposure and HLA in healthy donors. This cohort consisted of healthy bone marrow donors. Primers: 60 Vbeta forward and 13 Jbeta reverse. Sequencing used immunoSEQ multiplex PCR; TCRdb keeps in-frame clones, though not all of them. This table has 150,000 to 200,000 clones, about 81% appearing once. CDR1 and CDR2 (germline): SGHDT, YYEEEE. The CDR3 contains 15 residues. V was clipped by 2 bases and J by 0 bases, with 9 bases between them. The chain couples TRBV5-6 to TRBJ1-3; D is uncertain. Sequencing input: PBMCs. This TCR was recovered from a girl aged 5 to 17 in good health and CMV-seropositive. CDR3 coding DNA: TGTGCCAGCAGCTTAAAGCCTACCTCTGGAAACACCATATATTTT. It codes for CASSLKPTSGNTIYF. Full variable domain (missing parts from reference TRBV5-6 and TRBJ1-3): DAGVTQSPTHLIKTRGQQVTLRCSPKSGHDTVSWYQQALGQGPQFIFQYYEEEERQRGNFPDRFSGHQFPNYSSELNVNALLLGDSALYLCASSLKPTSGNTIYFGEGSWLTVV.